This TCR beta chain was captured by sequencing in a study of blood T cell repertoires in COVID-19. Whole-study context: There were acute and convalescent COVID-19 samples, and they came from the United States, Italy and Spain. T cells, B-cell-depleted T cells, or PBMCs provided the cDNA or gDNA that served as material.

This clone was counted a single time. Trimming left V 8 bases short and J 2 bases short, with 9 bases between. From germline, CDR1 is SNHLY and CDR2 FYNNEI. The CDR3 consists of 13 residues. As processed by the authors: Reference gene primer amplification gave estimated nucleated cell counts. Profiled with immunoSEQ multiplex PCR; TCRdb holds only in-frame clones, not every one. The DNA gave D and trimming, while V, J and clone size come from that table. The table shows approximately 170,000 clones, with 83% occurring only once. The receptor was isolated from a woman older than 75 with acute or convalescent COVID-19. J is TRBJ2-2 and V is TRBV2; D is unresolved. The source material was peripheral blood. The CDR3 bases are TGTGCCAGCGGAACTATAAACACCGGGGAGCTGTTTTTT. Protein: CASGTINTGELFF. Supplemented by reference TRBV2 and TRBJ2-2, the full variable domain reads EPEVTQTPSHQVTQMGQEVILRCVPISNHLYFYWYRQILGQKVEFLVSFYNNEISEKSEIFDDQFSVERPDGSNFTLKIRSTKLEDSAMYFCASGTINTGELFFGEGSRLTVL.